This T cell receptor beta chain was sequenced in a study of shared clonotypes between healthy human individuals. About the research overall: The study drew on a couple of women and a few men aged 18 to 49 as donors. Three plates each covered CD4 naive and memory; CD8 naive two, CD8 memory one.

Germline V gene sequence: CDR1 SGHTA, CDR2 FQGNSA. The V end was cut by 1 base, the J end by 6 bases, with 10 bases between. CDR3 size: 13 residues. On this clone: Its antigen is undetermined. This same CDR3 is encoded by further DNA sequences in the sample.

Broader study findings: Naive subsets generally had larger estimated richness than memory subsets.

Using immunoSEQ multiplex PCR, the repertoire was profiled, and TCRdb retains in-frame clones only, with some absent. The sample lists hundreds of thousands of clones; around 73% were seen once. What was sequenced was memory CD4+ T cells sorted from blood. Stated subset: CD45RA-negative fraction. The J gene is TRBJ2-7, the V gene TRBV7-2; D is possibly TRBD1 or TRBD2 (6 bases each). This clonotype was obtained from a woman aged 25 to 39 in good health. The CDR3 nucleotides read TGTGCCAGCAGCTTAGATCGGGGGCGCGAGCAGTACTTC. The encoded protein is CASSLDRGREQYF.